The sequence of this TCR beta chain was determined in a study of identical twins. The CDR3 extends over 17 amino acids. Germline-derived CDR1 and CDR2 are SGHDT and YYEEEE. V lost 2 bases and J 0 bases, leaving 15 bases between the germline ends. TCRdb called the 5' RACE reads again in MiXCR, with one record for every CDR3 protein. The data hold around 250,000 distinct CDR3 sequences, with 5% to 7% observed a single time. These data were likewise used in another study, on T cells expressing NK-cell markers.

The sample consisted of CD8+ T cells sorted from blood. This sequence originates from a woman between 18 and 30 years old in good health. J is TRBJ1-5 and V is TRBV5-6; no definite D call. CDR3 protein: CASSFWSDPSSNQPQHF. CDR3 in DNA: TGTGCCAGCAGCTTTTGGTCCGACCCATCTAGCAATCAGCCCCAGCATTTT.